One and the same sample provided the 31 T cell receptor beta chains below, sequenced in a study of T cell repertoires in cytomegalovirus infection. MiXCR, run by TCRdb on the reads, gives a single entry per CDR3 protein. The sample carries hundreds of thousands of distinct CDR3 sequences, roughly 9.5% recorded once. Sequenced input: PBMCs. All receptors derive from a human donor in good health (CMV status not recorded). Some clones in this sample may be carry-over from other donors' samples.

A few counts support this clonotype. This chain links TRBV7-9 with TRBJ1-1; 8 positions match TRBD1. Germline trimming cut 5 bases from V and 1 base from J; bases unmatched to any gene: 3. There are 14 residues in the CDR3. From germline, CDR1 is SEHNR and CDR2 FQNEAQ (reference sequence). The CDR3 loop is CASSRTGGNTEAFF. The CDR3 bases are TGTGCCAGCAGCCGCACAGGGGGGAACACTGAAGCTTTCTTT. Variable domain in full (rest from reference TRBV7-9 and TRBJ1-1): DTGVSQNPRHKITKRGQNVTFRCDPISEHNRLYWYRQTLGQGPEFLTYFQNEAQLEKSRLLSDRFSAERPKGSFSTLEIQRTEQGDSAMYLCASSRTGGNTEAFFGQGTRLTVV.

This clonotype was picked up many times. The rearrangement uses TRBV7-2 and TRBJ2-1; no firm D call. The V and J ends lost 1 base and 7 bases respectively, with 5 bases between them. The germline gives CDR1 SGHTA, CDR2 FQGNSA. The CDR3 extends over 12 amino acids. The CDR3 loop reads CASSLVGNEQFF. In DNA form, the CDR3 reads TGTGCCAGCAGCTTAGTCGGGAATGAGCAGTTCTTC.

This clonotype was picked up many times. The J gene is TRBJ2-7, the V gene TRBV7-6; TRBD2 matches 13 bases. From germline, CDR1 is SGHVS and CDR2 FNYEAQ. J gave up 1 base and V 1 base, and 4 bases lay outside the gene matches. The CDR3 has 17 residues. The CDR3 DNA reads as TGTGCCAGCAGCTTAGGGACTAGCGGGAGTTGGTCCTACGAGCAGTACTTC. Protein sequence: CASSLGTSGSWSYEQYF. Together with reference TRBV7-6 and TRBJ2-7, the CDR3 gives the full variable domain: GAGVSQSPRYKVTKRGQDVALRCDPISGHVSLYWYRQALGQGPEFLTYFNYEAQQDKSGLPNDRFSAERPEGSISTLTIQRTEQRDSAMYRCASSLGTSGSWSYEQYFGPGTRLTVT.

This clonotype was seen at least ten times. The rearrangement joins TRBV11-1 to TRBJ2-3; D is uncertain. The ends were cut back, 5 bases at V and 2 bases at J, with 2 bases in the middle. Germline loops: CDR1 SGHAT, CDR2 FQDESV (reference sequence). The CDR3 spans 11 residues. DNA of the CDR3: TGTGCCAGCAGCAACACAGATACGCAGTATTTT. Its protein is CASSNTDTQYF. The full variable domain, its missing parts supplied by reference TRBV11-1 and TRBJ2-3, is EAEVAQSPRYKITEKSQAVAFWCDPISGHATLYWYRQILGQGPELLVQFQDESVVDDSQLPKDRFSAERLKGVDSTLKIQPAELGDSAMYLCASSNTDTQYFGPGTRLTVL.

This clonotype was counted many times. The CDR3 DNA sequence: TGTGCCAGCAGACTGACAGGACGCACAGATACGCAGTATTTT. It codes for CASRLTGRTDTQYF. V gene TRBV6-1 combines with J gene TRBJ2-3; D might be TRBD1 (6 bases). The CDR3 spans 14 residues. V was clipped by 6 bases and J by 1 base, with 11 bases between them. Germline V gene sequence: CDR1 MNHNS, CDR2 SASEGT.

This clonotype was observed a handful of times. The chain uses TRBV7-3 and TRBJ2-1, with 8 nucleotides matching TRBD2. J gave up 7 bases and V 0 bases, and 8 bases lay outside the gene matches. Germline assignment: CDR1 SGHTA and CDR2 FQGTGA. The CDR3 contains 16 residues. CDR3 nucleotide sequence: TGTGCCAGCAGCTTAACCGGCGGGGGGACCCTGAATGAGCAGTTCTTC. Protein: CASSLTGGGTLNEQFF.

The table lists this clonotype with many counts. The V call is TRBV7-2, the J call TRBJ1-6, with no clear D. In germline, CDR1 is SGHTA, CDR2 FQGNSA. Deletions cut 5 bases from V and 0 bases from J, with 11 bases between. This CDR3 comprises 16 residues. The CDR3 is CASSRISSSYNSPLHF. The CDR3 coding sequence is TGTGCCAGCAGCCGAATTTCGAGCTCCTATAATTCACCCCTCCACTTT.

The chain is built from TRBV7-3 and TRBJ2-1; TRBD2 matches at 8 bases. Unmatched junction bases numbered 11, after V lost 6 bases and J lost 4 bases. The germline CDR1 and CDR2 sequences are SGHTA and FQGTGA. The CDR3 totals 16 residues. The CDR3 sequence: CASSPQSGGAYNEQFF. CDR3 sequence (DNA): TGTGCCAGCAGTCCCCAGAGCGGGGGCGCATACAATGAGCAGTTCTTC.

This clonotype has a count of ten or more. DNA of the CDR3: TGTGCCAGCAGTTTAACGGGAGACGAGCAGTACTTC. Translating gives CASSLTGDEQYF. This chain connects TRBV7-6 to TRBJ2-7; TRBD2 might be the D (6 bases). The CDR3 runs 12 residues. V lost 6 bases to trimming and J lost 5 bases, with 11 bases between them. The V gene's germline CDR1 is SGHVS and CDR2 FNYEAQ.

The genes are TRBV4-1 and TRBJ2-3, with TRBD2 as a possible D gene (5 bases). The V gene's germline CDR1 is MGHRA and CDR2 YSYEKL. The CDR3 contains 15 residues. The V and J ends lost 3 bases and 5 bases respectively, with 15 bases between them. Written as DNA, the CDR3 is TGCGCCAGCAGCCACGCCCAGAGGGCCGTAGATACGCAGTATTTT. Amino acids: CASSHAQRAVDTQYF.

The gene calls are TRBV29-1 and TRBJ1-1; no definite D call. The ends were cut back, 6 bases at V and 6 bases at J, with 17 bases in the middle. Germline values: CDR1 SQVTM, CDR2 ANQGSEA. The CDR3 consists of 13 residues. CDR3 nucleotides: TGCAGCGTCCGGACTGAATTGGGAGCTGAAGCTTTCTTT. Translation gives CSVRTELGAEAFF.

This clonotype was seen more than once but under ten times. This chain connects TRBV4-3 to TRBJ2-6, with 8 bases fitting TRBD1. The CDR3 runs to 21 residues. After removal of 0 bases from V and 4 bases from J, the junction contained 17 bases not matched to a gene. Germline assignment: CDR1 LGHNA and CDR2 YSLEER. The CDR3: CASSQEGAGQGFFAGANVLTF. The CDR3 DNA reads TGCGCCAGCAGCCAAGAGGGCGCAGGACAGGGTTTTTTTGCAGGGGCCAACGTCCTGACTTTC.

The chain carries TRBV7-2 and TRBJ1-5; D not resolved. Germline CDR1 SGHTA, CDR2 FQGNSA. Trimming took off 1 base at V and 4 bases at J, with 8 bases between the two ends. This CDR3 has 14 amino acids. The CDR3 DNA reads TGTGCCAGCAGCTTAGGTAGTCCGAATCAGCCCCAGCATTTT. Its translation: CASSLGSPNQPQHF.

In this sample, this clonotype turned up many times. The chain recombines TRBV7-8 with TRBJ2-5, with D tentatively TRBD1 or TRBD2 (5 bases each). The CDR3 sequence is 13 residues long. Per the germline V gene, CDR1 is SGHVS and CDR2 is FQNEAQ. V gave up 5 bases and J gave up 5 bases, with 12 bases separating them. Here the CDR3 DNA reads TGTGCCAGCAGCCCCTGGGGACGGGAGACCCAGTACTTC. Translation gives CASSPWGRETQYF.

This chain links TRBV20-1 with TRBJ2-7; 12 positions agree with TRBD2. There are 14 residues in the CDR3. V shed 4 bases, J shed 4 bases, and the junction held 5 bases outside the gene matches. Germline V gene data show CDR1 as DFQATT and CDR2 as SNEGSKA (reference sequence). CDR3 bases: TGCAGTGCTACCTCGACTAGCGGGAGTTACGAGCAGTACTTC. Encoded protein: CSATSTSGSYEQYF.

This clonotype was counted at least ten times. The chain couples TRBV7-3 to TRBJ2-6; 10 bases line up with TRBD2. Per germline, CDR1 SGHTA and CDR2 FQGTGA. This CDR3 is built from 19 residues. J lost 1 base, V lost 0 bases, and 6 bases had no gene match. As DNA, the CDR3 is TGTGCCAGCAGCTTAACGGGCGCTAGCGGGAGATCTGGGGCCAACGTCCTGACTTTC. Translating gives CASSLTGASGRSGANVLTF.

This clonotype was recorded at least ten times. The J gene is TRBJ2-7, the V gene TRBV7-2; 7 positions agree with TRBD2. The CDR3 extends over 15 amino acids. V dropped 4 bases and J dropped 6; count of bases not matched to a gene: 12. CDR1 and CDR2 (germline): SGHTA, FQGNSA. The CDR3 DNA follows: TGTGCCAGCAGCTGGGAGGGCGGGAAGCGGACCGAGCAGTACTTC. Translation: CASSWEGGKRTEQYF.

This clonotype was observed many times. CDR3 nucleotides: TGTGCCAGCAGCTTAGCAGGGGAGGCTTCACCCCTCCACTTT. Translating gives CASSLAGEASPLHF. The chain recombines TRBV7-2 with TRBJ1-6; TRBD1 is a possible D gene (5 bases). Germline V gives CDR1 SGHTA, CDR2 FQGNSA. There are 14 residues in the CDR3. V was pared by 0 bases and J by 9 bases, with 9 bases between.

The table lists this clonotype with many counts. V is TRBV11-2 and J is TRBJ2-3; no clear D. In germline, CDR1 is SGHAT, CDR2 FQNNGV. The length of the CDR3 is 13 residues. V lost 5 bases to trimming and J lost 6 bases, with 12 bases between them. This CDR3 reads CASSPRYGDTQYF. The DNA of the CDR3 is TGTGCCAGCAGCCCGCGTTATGGGGATACGCAGTATTTT. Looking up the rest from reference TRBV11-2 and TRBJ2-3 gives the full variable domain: EAGVAQSPRYKIIEKRQSVAFWCNPISGHATLYWYQQILGQGPKLLIQFQNNGVVDDSQLPKDRFSAERLKGVDSTLKIQPAKLEDSAVYLCASSPRYGDTQYFGPGTRLTVL.

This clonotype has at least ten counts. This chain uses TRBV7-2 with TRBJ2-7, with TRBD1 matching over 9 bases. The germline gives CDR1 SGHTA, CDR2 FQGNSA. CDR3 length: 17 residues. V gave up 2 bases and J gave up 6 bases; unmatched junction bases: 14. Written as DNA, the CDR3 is TGTGCCAGCAGCTTAACTCCATCGGACAGGGGAGCCGGCGAGCAGTACTTC. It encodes CASSLTPSDRGAGEQYF.

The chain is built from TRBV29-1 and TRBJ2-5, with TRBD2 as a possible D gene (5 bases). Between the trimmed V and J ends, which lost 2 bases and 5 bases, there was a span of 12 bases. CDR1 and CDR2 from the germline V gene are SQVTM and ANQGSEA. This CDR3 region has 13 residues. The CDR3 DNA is TGCAGCGTTGAAATCCTAGCCGGGGAGACCCAGTACTTC. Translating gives CSVEILAGETQYF.

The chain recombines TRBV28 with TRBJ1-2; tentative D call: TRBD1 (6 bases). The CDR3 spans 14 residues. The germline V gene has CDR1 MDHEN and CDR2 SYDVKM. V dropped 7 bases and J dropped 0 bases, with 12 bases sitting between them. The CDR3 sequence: CASNPTGANYGYTF. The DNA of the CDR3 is TGTGCCAGCAACCCGACAGGAGCTAACTATGGCTACACCTTC.

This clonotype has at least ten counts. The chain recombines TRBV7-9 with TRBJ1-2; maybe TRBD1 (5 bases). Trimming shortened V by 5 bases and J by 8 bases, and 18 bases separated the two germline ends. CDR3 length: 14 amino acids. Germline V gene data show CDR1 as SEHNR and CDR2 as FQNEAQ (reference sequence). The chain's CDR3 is CASSLGDGLGGYTF. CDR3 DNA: TGTGCCAGCAGCCTGGGGGACGGGTTGGGAGGCTACACCTTC.

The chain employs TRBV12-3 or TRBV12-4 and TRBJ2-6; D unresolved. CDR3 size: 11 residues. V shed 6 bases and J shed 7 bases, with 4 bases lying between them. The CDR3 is CASSPANVLTF. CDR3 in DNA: TGTGCCAGCAGCCCCGCCAACGTCCTGACTTTC.

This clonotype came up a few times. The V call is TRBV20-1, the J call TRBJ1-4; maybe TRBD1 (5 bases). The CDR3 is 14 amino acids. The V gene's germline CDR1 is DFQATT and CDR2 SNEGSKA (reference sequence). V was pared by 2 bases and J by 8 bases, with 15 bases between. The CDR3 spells CSARSRVAGEKLFF. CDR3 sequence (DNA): TGCAGTGCTAGATCACGAGTGGCAGGGGAAAAACTGTTTTTT.

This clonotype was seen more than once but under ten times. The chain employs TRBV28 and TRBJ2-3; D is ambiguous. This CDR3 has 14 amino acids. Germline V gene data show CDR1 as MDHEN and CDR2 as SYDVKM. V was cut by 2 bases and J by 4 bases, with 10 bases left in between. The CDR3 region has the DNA TGTGCCAGCAGTTTACCCGTCTCCCCAGATACGCAGTATTTT. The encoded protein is CASSLPVSPDTQYF.

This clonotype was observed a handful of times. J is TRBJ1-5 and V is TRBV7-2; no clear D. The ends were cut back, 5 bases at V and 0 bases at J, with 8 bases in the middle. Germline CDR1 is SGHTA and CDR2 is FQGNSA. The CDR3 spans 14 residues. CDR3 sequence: CASSQYSSNQPQHF. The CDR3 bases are TGTGCCAGCAGCCAATACAGTAGCAATCAGCCCCAGCATTTT.

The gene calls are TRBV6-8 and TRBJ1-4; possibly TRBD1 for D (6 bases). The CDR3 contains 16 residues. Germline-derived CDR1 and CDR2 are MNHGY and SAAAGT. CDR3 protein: CVTSKGRGNTNEKLFF. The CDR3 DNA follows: TGTGTCACCTCAAAGGGCAGGGGTAACACTAATGAAAAACTGTTTTTT.

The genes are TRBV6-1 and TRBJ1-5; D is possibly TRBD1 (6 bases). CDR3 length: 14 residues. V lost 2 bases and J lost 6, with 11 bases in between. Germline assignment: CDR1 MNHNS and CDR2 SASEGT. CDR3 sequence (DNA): TGTGCCAGCAGTGAATCATTAGGGGGTCAGCCCCAGCATTTT. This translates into CASSESLGGQPQHF.

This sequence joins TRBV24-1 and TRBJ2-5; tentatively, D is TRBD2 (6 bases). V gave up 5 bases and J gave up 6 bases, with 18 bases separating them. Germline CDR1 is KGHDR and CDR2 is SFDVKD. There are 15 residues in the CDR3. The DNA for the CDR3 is TGTGCCACCAGTGCCTCCACGGCAGGAGGGAAGACCCAGTACTTC. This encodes CATSASTAGGKTQYF.

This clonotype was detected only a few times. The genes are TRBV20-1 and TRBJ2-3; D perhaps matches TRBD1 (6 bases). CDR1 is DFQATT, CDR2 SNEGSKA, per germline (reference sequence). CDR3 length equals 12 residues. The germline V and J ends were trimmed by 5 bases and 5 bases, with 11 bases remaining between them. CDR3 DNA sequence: TGCAGTGCTTCCCGAGGGGGAGATACGCAGTATTTT. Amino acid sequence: CSASRGGDTQYF.